Below are 8 T cell receptor beta chains sequenced from a single sample in a study of radiation and T cells in renal cell carcinoma (dated by TCRdb to the early 2020s). What this sample's time point label stands for: blood 2 weeks post-SBRT. Reading the label with the study, this specimen's treatment or condition is: 15 Gy SBRT to primary tumor, nephrectomy 4 weeks later. The library was made by the immunoSEQ multiplex PCR assay. The table comes from immuneACCESS by way of TCRdb, which keeps in-frame sequences with V and J called. Part of the clones is missing from these tables; in studies checked, under half for an unresolved V gene and the rest for unknown reasons. This sample gives over 55,000 clones in total; roughly 79% of them show up just once. Clones ranked in the top ten supply over 6% of the sample. Sequenced material: blood, taken from a patient whose treatment included radiotherapy and nephrectomy. These receptors all stem from a man aged 55 to 69 with renal cell carcinoma.

This clone was seen more than once but under ten times. The V call is TRBV7-9, the J call TRBJ1-1, with D unclear. Trimming pared 0 bases from V and 6 bases from J, leaving 8 bases between. The CDR3 spans 13 residues. CDR1 and CDR2 (germline): SEHNR, FQNEAQ (reference sequence). The CDR3 DNA sequence: TGTGCCAGCAGCTTAGCTGGCAGGCCTGAAGCTTTCTTT. Amino acids: CASSLAGRPEAFF. Variable domain in full (rest from reference TRBV7-9 and TRBJ1-1): DTGVSQNPRHKITKRGQNVTFRCDPISEHNRLYWYRQTLGQGPEFLTYFQNEAQLEKSRLLSDRFSAERPKGSFSTLEIQRTEQGDSAMYLCASSLAGRPEAFFGQGTRLTVV.

The CDR3 loop reads CASSISAHGTEAFF. CDR3 nucleotide sequence: TGTGCCAGTAGTATTTCGGCCCATGGAACTGAAGCTTTCTTT. V and J are TRBV19 and TRBJ1-1; D call uncertain. The V end lost 3 bases, the J end lost 5 bases, and 13 bases lay between the germline ends. The CDR3 has 14 amino acids. The V gene's germline CDR1 is LNHDA and CDR2 SQIVND (reference sequence).

This clone was picked up a small number of times. The J gene is TRBJ1-6, the V gene TRBV9; 7 bases are a match to TRBD1. The junction had 10 bases not matched to a gene; V was cut back by 3 bases and J by 7 bases. In germline, CDR1 is SGDLS, CDR2 YYNGEE. The CDR3 extends over 16 amino acids. The CDR3 DNA follows: TGTGCCAGCAGCGACAGAGGGGGACAGTACAATTCACCCCTCCACTTT. Its translation is CASSDRGGQYNSPLHF.

The chain combines TRBV18 with TRBJ2-2; no clear D gene. Trimming took off 3 bases at V and 2 bases at J, with 4 bases between the two ends. Germline V CDR1 and CDR2: KGHSH, LQKENI. This CDR3 has 13 residues. CDR3 in amino acids: CASSPENTGELFF. CDR3 DNA sequence: TGTGCCAGCTCACCTGAAAACACCGGGGAGCTGTTTTTT.

The V call is TRBV15, the J call TRBJ1-2, with 11 bases matching TRBD1. In germline, CDR1 is LNHNV, CDR2 YYDKDF (reference sequence). V lost 1 base to trimming and J lost 4 bases; unmatched junction nucleotides: 11. CDR3 length: 18 amino acids. DNA of the CDR3: TGTGCCACCAGCAGAGGGACAGGGGGCTTTGGGGACCTCTATGGCTACACCTTC. This codes for CATSRGTGGFGDLYGYTF.

This CDR3 is CASSEFNSDSPLHF. The CDR3 region has the DNA TGTGCCAGCAGTGAATTTAACTCTGATTCACCCCTCCACTTT. The V gene is TRBV6-1, the J gene TRBJ1-6, with D unclear. The V gene's germline CDR1 is MNHNS and CDR2 SASEGT. CDR3 length equals 14 residues. The V end was cut by 2 bases, the J end by 8 bases, with 10 bases between.

The chain is built from TRBV11-3 and TRBJ2-1; unclear D gene. The CDR3 totals 14 residues. With 1 base removed from V and 5 bases from J, the gap between germline ends came to 9 bases. Germline CDR1 and CDR2: SGHNT and YENEEA. The CDR3 spells CASSLGPINNEQFF. CDR3 in DNA: TGTGCCAGCAGCTTAGGGCCCATAAACAATGAGCAGTTCTTC. Variable domain in full (rest from reference TRBV11-3 and TRBJ2-1): EAGVVQSPRYKIIEKKQPVAFWCNPISGHNTLYWYLQNLGQGPELLIRYENEEAVDDSQLPKDRFSAERLKGVDSTLKIQPAELGDSAVYLCASSLGPINNEQFFGPGTRLTVL.

In this sample, this clone turned up a few times. The chain has TRBV11-3 and TRBJ2-2; D unclear. Germline V gene sequence: CDR1 SGHNT, CDR2 YENEEA. The CDR3 runs to 14 residues. V lost 1 base, J lost 6 bases, and 9 bases lay in between. CDR3 loop: CASSLVISAGELFF. The CDR3 DNA reads as TGTGCCAGCAGCTTAGTTATAAGCGCCGGGGAGCTGTTTTTT.